The entry that follows covers one T cell receptor (beta chain) sequence. The time point is: newly diagnosed GD, antithyroid drugs for less than 3 months. Preparation of the TCR library used RNA extracted from PBMCs. Patients came from an endocrinology department in Xi'an, China. From germline, CDR1 is LNHDA and CDR2 SQIVND (reference sequence). The CDR3 is made up of 13 amino acids. V was shortened by 1 base and J by 9 bases, with 10 bases between the two germline ends. Building of the TCR beta libraries involved iRepertoire HTBI primers and Arm-PCR of CDR3 regions. Each CDR3 protein gets one entry after TCRdb re-called the multiplex PCR reads with MiXCR. The sample consists of about 440,000 distinct CDR3 sequences, about 15% of them appearing once. The data were obtained in a study of regulatory T cells in long-lasting Graves disease. The same sample was also studied in work on T cells in Graves' hyperthyroidism and ophthalmopathy. Per that study: The study defined stable Graves' hyperthyroidism as no ophthalmopathy progression within 18 months. Blood held most thyroid clonotypes expanded above 0.001 frequency.

The sample in question was peripheral blood mononuclear cells (PBMCs), obtained at new diagnosis, from a patient treated with antithyroid drugs. The rearrangement uses TRBV19 and TRBJ1-5; D may be TRBD1 (5 bases). This clonotype originated in a woman in her twenties or thirties with Graves disease. The CDR3 spells CASSIAGVGPQHF. The DNA of the CDR3 is TGTGCCAGTAGTATAGCGGGGGTAGGGCCCCAGCATTTT.